This is a list of T cell receptor beta chains from one sample in a study of blood T cells in healthy people across ages. MiXCR, applied by TCRdb to the 5' RACE reads, yields one record per CDR3 protein. The data hold some 700,000 distinct CDR3 sequences, with roughly 41% observed a single time. Sequencing was carried out using blood. The receptors shown here come from an older woman in good health. Both conserved end residues are part of each CDR3.

CDR3,J,V
CASSRRSVETQYF,TRBJ2-5,TRBV7-9
CASSRDSAYYEQYF,TRBJ2-7,TRBV12-3/TRBV12-4
CASSQAGSPDNEQYF,TRBJ2-7,TRBV4-1
CAISDRTVTDTQYF,TRBJ2-3,TRBV10-3
CASSSGSVTAQHF,TRBJ1-5,TRBV28
CASSWGDYQYNEQFF,TRBJ2-1,TRBV27
CASSHRDRGRYGYTF,TRBJ1-2,TRBV7-8
CSARDGRGAGELFF,TRBJ2-2,TRBV20-1
CASSLKAAGTAKNIQYF,TRBJ2-4,TRBV7-8
CSATYRDRQETQYF,TRBJ2-5,TRBV20-1
CASSTIQANEQFF,TRBJ2-1,TRBV19
CSAPHPGETQYF,TRBJ2-5,TRBV20-1
CSARVGSINGIYEQYF,TRBJ2-7,TRBV20-1
CSARAGANTGELFF,TRBJ2-2,TRBV20-1
CASTPSEAENIQYF,TRBJ2-4,TRBV2
CASSFVGDNEQFF,TRBJ2-1,TRBV7-3
CATSDESIRENYEQYF,TRBJ2-7,TRBV24-1
CASSPVVVGRGGGNQPQHF,TRBJ1-5,TRBV18
CSASGSSYINEQFF,TRBJ2-1,TRBV20-1
CASSTGEDHGYTF,TRBJ1-2,TRBV18
CASSAPPPTGPRGYEQYF,TRBJ2-7,TRBV9
CSARDHRATGELFF,TRBJ2-2,TRBV20-1
CAWSGDRTGIGTGELFF,TRBJ2-2,TRBV30
CSASVASVERETQYF,.,TRBV20-1
CARSKGTSGGQFF,TRBJ2-1,TRBV21-1
CATSRARPGRSSYEQYF,TRBJ2-7,TRBV15
CASGTSGLSYNEQYF,TRBJ2-5,TRBV3-1